Shown below are 18 T cell receptor beta chains from a single sample sequenced in a study of somatic mutations in cytotoxic T cells in rheumatoid arthritis. Generated by immunoSEQ multiplex PCR, the TCRdb table keeps only in-frame clones and is missing some. The table has about 15,000 clones, 78% seen once; the top ten hold roughly a sixth. Specimen: CD8+ T cells sorted from blood. The receptors come from an adult with rheumatoid arthritis.

The CDR3 region has the DNA TGTGCCAGCAGCATCAGGGGGGGGAATCAGCCCCAGCATTTT. Encoded protein: CASSIRGGNQPQHF. The V and J genes are TRBV7-8 and TRBJ1-5, with 7 positions matching TRBD1. CDR3 length: 14 amino acids. V was clipped by 5 bases and J by 4 bases; unmatched bases: 5. Germline CDR1 and CDR2: SGHVS and FQNEAQ.

V and J are TRBV4-2 and TRBJ2-3, with 13 bases aligning to TRBD2. This CDR3 has 16 amino acids. V lost 3 bases, J lost 4 bases, and 4 bases stayed unmatched. Germline lookup yields CDR1 LGHNA and CDR2 YNFKEQ. The CDR3 nucleotides are TGTGCCAGCAGCCACAGACTAGCGGGGGGCGCAGATACGCAGTATTTT. This encodes CASSHRLAGGADTQYF.

This clone has a single count. The rearrangement joins TRBV14 to TRBJ2-4, with 10 bases fitting TRBD2. Losses at the gene ends were 2 bases for V and 5 bases for J; bases not matched to a gene: 3. Germline values: CDR1 SGHDN, CDR2 FVKESK. This CDR3 is 15 amino acids long. CDR3 in amino acids: CASSQLAGDQNIQYF. CDR3 sequence (DNA): TGTGCCAGCAGCCAACTAGCGGGGGACCAAAACATTCAGTACTTC.

V and J are TRBV6-5 and TRBJ1-1, with D possibly being TRBD1 (6 bases). V lost 10 bases and J lost 3, with 15 bases in between. The length of the CDR3 is 13 residues. CDR1 and CDR2 (germline): MNHEY, SVGAGI. The CDR3 DNA reads TGTGCCACCACTAGGGGGACTCACACTGAAGCTTTCTTT. Encoded protein: CATTRGTHTEAFF.

This chain links TRBV28 with TRBJ2-5; D gene uncertain. The DNA end lines up better with TRBJ2-7; the J call may be wrong. The V gene's germline CDR1 is MDHEN and CDR2 SYDVKM. The CDR3 extends over 13 amino acids. CDR3 protein: CASSLFGTYEQYF. The CDR3 nucleotides read TGTGCCAGCAGTTTATTCGGAACCTACGAGCAGTACTTC.

V is TRBV4-2 and J is TRBJ2-1; TRBD1 matches at 9 bases. This CDR3 has 16 residues. In germline, CDR1 is LGHNA, CDR2 YNFKEQ. V lost 0 bases and J lost 7; bases outside the gene matches: 7. This CDR3 is CASSQEGGQGVNEQFF. In nucleotides, the CDR3 is TGTGCCAGCAGCCAAGAGGGGGGACAGGGTGTTAATGAGCAGTTCTTC.

The chain recombines TRBV11-1 with TRBJ2-5, with a weak D call TRBD2 (6 bases). The J call could be wrong; TRBJ2-7 is a better fit for the DNA end. The germline V gene has CDR1 SGHAT and CDR2 FQDESV (reference sequence). CDR3 length equals 14 residues. The CDR3 coding sequence is TGTGCCAGCAGCTTAGTAGGGGAGGCGTACGAGCAGTACTTC. Translating it yields CASSLVGEAYEQYF.

The chain links TRBV28 to TRBJ2-5; 9 bases are shared with TRBD1. Germline values: CDR1 MDHEN, CDR2 SYDVKM. With 2 bases clipped from V and 5 bases from J, the junction kept 9 bases outside the gene matches. The CDR3 loop spans 16 amino acids. The CDR3 protein is CASSLGTGSTQETQYF. The CDR3 bases are TGTGCCAGCAGTTTAGGGACAGGGTCAACCCAGGAGACCCAGTACTTC.

This sequence joins TRBV27 and TRBJ1-6, with D uncertain. Per germline, CDR1 MNHEY and CDR2 SMNVEV (reference sequence). This CDR3 region has 16 residues. Trimming stripped 2 bases from V and 10 bases from J, with 18 bases between. CDR3 DNA: TGTGCCAGCAGTTTAGTTCGGAGCGGTTTGGGGTCACCCCTCCACTTT. This sequence encodes CASSLVRSGLGSPLHF.

The rearrangement joins TRBV10-3 to TRBJ1-4; no clear D gene. The CDR3 is made up of 11 amino acids. The germline V and J ends were trimmed by 3 bases and 8 bases, with 4 bases remaining between them. Germline assignment: CDR1 ENHRY and CDR2 SYGVKD. This CDR3 reads CAISEGEKLFF. CDR3 DNA: TGTGCCATCAGTGAAGGGGAAAAACTGTTTTTT.

This clone showed up just once. CDR3 region: CAILAGQSYEQYF. DNA of the CDR3: TGTGCCATCCTCGCGGGGCAATCCTACGAGCAGTACTTC. The chain joins TRBV6-1 to TRBJ2-7, with D tentatively TRBD2 (6 bases). Germline loops: CDR1 MNHNS, CDR2 SASEGT. Trimming took off 10 bases at V and 1 base at J, with 14 bases between the two ends. The CDR3 extends over 13 amino acids.

The rearrangement joins TRBV7-9 to TRBJ2-1, with 12 positions matching TRBD2. Losses at the gene ends were 1 base for V and 3 bases for J; bases not matched to a gene: 4. Germline loops: CDR1 SEHNR, CDR2 FQNEAQ (reference sequence). The CDR3 has 17 amino acids. The DNA of the CDR3 is TGTGCCAGCAGCTTAGGGACTAGCGGGGATAGCTACAATGAGCAGTTCTTC. Translated, it gives CASSLGTSGDSYNEQFF.

This chain connects TRBV4-1 to TRBJ2-2; 9 nucleotides match TRBD2. Looked up from germline, CDR1 is MGHRA and CDR2 is YSYEKL. The CDR3 is made up of 16 amino acids. J was trimmed by 4 bases and V by 0 bases; bases with no gene match: 3. The CDR3 loop reads CASSQDGGGATGELFF. The CDR3 region has the DNA TGCGCCAGCAGCCAAGACGGCGGGGGGGCCACCGGGGAGCTGTTTTTT.

This clone was counted a few times. The chain couples TRBV9 to TRBJ2-2; D perhaps matches TRBD1 (5 bases). Trimming took off 0 bases at V and 7 bases at J, with 10 bases between the two ends. CDR1 is SGDLS and CDR2 is YYNGEE in the germline V gene. This CDR3 comprises 14 residues. CDR3 loop: CASSVAYRGGELFF. CDR3 nucleotide sequence: TGTGCCAGCAGCGTAGCGTATAGGGGCGGGGAGCTGTTTTTT.

J is TRBJ1-4 and V is TRBV28; a weak D match, TRBD1 (5 bases). Trimming left V 6 bases short and J 2 bases short, with 16 bases between. CDR3 size: 16 residues. Germline-derived CDR1 and CDR2 are MDHEN and SYDVKM. The CDR3, as DNA: TGTGCCAGCAGACCGCAGGGTCGAGGTACTAATGAAAAACTGTTTTTT. This gives the protein CASRPQGRGTNEKLFF.

V gene TRBV5-8 combines with J gene TRBJ2-5, with 12 bases that match TRBD1. The CDR3 is made up of 18 amino acids. Germline V gene sequence: CDR1 SGHTS, CDR2 YDEGEE. Losses at the gene ends were 1 base for V and 5 bases for J; bases not matched to a gene: 12. The CDR3 DNA reads as TGTGCCAGCAGCTTGAGGACCGGGGGACAGGGGGCGTGGGAGACCCAGTACTTC. Residues: CASSLRTGGQGAWETQYF.

The chain is built from TRBV5-8 and TRBJ2-7; 8 bases fit TRBD2. The CDR3 consists of 15 residues. Germline-derived CDR1 and CDR2 are SGHTS and YDEGEE. V lost 2 bases and J lost 0; bases outside the gene matches: 4. The CDR3 bases are TGTGCCAGCAGCTTCGGGGGGGCGTCCTCCTACGAGCAGTACTTC. It is translated as CASSFGGASSYEQYF. Based on the CDR3 plus reference TRBV5-8 and TRBJ2-7, the full variable domain is EAGVTQSPTHLIKTRGQQATLRCSPISGHTSVYWYQQALGLGLQFLLWYDEGEERNRGNFPPRFSGRQFPNYSSELNVNALELEDSALYLCASSFGGASSYEQYFGPGTRLTVT.

CDR3 sequence: CASSSTGPSYEQYF. Written as DNA, the CDR3 is TGTGCCAGCAGTTCGACAGGCCCTTCCTACGAGCAGTACTTC. The chain couples TRBV27 to TRBJ2-7; D might be TRBD1 (6 bases). Trimming took off 4 bases at V and 1 base at J, with 11 bases between the two ends. The germline CDR1 and CDR2 sequences are MNHEY and SMNVEV (reference sequence). This CDR3 is built from 14 residues.